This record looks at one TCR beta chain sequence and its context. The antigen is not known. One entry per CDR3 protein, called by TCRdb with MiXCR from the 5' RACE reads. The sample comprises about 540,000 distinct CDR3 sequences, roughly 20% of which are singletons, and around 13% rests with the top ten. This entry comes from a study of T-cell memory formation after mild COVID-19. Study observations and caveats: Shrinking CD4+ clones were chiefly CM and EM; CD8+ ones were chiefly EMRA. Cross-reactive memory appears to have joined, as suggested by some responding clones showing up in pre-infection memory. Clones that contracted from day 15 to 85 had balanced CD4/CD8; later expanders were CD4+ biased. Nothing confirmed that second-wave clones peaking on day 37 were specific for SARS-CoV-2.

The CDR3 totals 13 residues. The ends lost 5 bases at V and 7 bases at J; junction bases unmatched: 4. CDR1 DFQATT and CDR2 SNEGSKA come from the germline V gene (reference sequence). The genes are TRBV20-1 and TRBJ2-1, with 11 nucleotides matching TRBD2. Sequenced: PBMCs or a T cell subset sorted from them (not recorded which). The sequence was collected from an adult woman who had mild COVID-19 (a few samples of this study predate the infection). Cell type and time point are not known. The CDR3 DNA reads TGCAGTGCTGGGACTAGCGGCCTGAATGAGCAGTTCTTC. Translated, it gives CSAGTSGLNEQFF.